This T cell receptor beta chain was found in a study of shared clonotypes between healthy human individuals. Across the study: The donor group consisted of two women and three men, aged 18 to 49. Study-level findings and limits: It was observed that approximately 5% of naive CD4 clonotypes were shared across several donors. The researchers took only blood, and tissue repertoires probably look different.

Sequencing was at deep level. Sequencing was performed with immunoSEQ multiplex PCR; in TCRdb, only in-frame clones are kept and a portion is missing. The sample has about 2 million clones, 95% seen once; the top ten hold under 0.15%. Worth noting for this clone: Antigen: not known.

The CDR3 contains 15 residues. V lost 2 bases and J 2 bases, leaving 13 bases between the germline ends. Germline V gene sequence: CDR1 MNHNS, CDR2 SASEGT. This rearrangement joins TRBV6-1 to TRBJ2-7, with D possibly being TRBD1 or TRBD2 (5 bases each). The clonotype comes from a man between 18 and 29 years old in good health. Sequenced sample: naive CD4+ T cells sorted from blood. Subset specified: CD45RA+ positively selected. CDR3 in amino acids: CASSEWVGTAYEQYF. The DNA for the CDR3 is TGTGCCAGCAGTGAATGGGTTGGGACCGCCTACGAGCAGTACTTC.